Each of the 22 T cell receptor beta chains below was sequenced from the same sample in a study of cytomegalovirus exposure and HLA in healthy donors. Vbeta (60) and Jbeta (13) primers were used in the PCR. Measured with immunoSEQ multiplex PCR; TCRdb has only the in-frame clones, and not every one. The sample records roughly 100,000 clones, under 85% being singletons. The specimen sequenced was PBMCs. Receptor source: a woman aged 40-49 years in good health and CMV-seronegative.

The chain uses TRBV4-1 and TRBJ1-1; D may be TRBD1 (5 bases). This CDR3 comprises 15 residues. Trimming removed 1 base from V and 0 bases from J, with 9 bases in between. Per germline, CDR1 MGHRA and CDR2 YSYEKL. The CDR3 loop is CASSQGDSMNTEAFF. CDR3 nucleotides: TGCGCCAGCAGCCAAGGAGACAGCATGAACACTGAAGCTTTCTTT.

The genes are TRBV7-8 and TRBJ2-7, with D unclear. There are 14 residues in the CDR3. Germline lookup yields CDR1 SGHVS and CDR2 FQNEAQ. Deletions cut 2 bases from V and 2 bases from J, with 10 bases between. In DNA, the CDR3 is TGTGCCAGCAGCTTAATAGTAGGAGCCTACGAGCAGTACTTC. Translating gives CASSLIVGAYEQYF.

The chain links TRBV6-5 to TRBJ2-7; 8 bases are shared with TRBD1. Looked up from germline, CDR1 is MNHEY and CDR2 is SVGAGI. The CDR3 sequence is 16 residues long. V was pared by 1 base and J by 0 bases, with 5 bases of the junction left unmatched. CDR3 amino acids: CASSYFRGPSSYEQYF. CDR3 sequence (DNA): TGTGCCAGCAGTTACTTCAGGGGGCCGAGCTCCTACGAGCAGTACTTC.

This clone was counted a few times. The chain uses TRBV27 and TRBJ2-7; TRBD1 matches 8 bases. CDR1 is MNHEY, CDR2 SMNVEV, per germline (reference sequence). V lost 4 bases to trimming and J lost 2 bases; unmatched junction nucleotides: 4. The CDR3 has 14 residues. CDR3 coding DNA: TGTGCCAGCAGTTATTTACAGGGGGCCTACGAGCAGTACTTC. It specifies CASSYLQGAYEQYF.

About this clone: One end of the junction varies from germline; a read error may be responsible. This chain links TRBV30 with TRBJ2-7; 9 nucleotides align to TRBD1. This CDR3 has 12 amino acids. Germline assignment: CDR1 GTSNPN and CDR2 SVGIG (reference sequence). CDR3 sequence (DNA): TGTGCCGGGAGGACAGGGGCCTACGAGCAGTACTTC. It specifies CAGRTGAYEQYF.

The rearrangement links TRBV6-8 to TRBJ2-6; D gene ambiguous. CDR1 and CDR2 from the germline V gene are MNHGY and SAAAGT. CDR3 length equals 16 residues. Trimming took off 5 bases at V and 0 bases at J, with 11 bases between the two ends. The CDR3 region is CASSEEISSGANVLTF. CDR3 in DNA: TGTGCCAGCAGTGAGGAGATAAGCTCTGGGGCCAACGTCCTGACTTTC.

In this sample, this clone turned up once. An end of the junction does not agree with germline; a read error may underlie this. The V gene is TRBV7-7, the J gene TRBJ2-7, with D perhaps matching TRBD1 (5 bases). Germline CDR1 SSHAT, CDR2 FNYEAQ (reference sequence). The CDR3 length is 13 residues. In DNA form, the CDR3 reads TGTGCTAGCAGCTTTTCCCAGGGCGGCGAGCAGTACTTC. Translating gives CASSFSQGGEQYF.

This chain uses TRBV15 with TRBJ1-4; D is unclear. The CDR3 is 15 residues long. Germline V gene lookup returns CDR1 LNHNV and CDR2 YYDKDF (reference sequence). V gave up 3 bases and J gave up 0 bases, with 8 bases separating them. In nucleotides, the CDR3 is TGTGCCACCAGCAGCAGCGCTGCAACTAATGAAAAACTGTTTTTT. Translated, it gives CATSSSAATNEKLFF. Supplemented by reference TRBV15 and TRBJ1-4, the full variable domain reads DAMVIQNPRYQVTQFGKPVTLSCSQTLNHNVMYWYQQKSSQAPKLLFHYYDKDFNNEADTPDNFQSRRPNTSFCFLDIRSPGLGDTAMYLCATSSSAATNEKLFFGSGTQLSVL.

V and J are TRBV28 and TRBJ2-7; 11 nucleotides line up with TRBD2. Per the germline V gene, CDR1 is MDHEN and CDR2 is SYDVKM. There are 15 residues in the CDR3. Trimming removed 6 bases from V and 6 bases from J; junction bases left unmatched: 10. Here the CDR3 DNA reads TGTGCCAGCAGGGTTAGCGGGAGGGCCTTATCCGAGCAGTACTTC. It encodes CASRVSGRALSEQYF.

The chain joins TRBV18 to TRBJ2-1, with 8 bases aligning to TRBD2. The germline CDR1 and CDR2 sequences are KGHSH and LQKENI. The CDR3 is 15 residues long. The V segment lost 2 bases and the J segment 3 bases; nucleotides outside the gene matches: 3. The CDR3 sequence: CASSPRAGDYNEQFF. The CDR3 DNA reads as TGTGCCAGCTCACCAAGAGCGGGAGACTACAATGAGCAGTTCTTC.

This clone appeared a few times. This chain joins TRBV2 and TRBJ2-7; D ambiguous. The V end was cut by 11 bases, the J end by 3 bases, with 20 bases between. The CDR3 totals 14 residues. Germline CDR1 reads SNHLY; CDR2 reads FYNNEI. The CDR3 loop reads CASKVRLVGYEQYF. For the CDR3, the DNA is TGTGCCTCAAAGGTCCGCCTAGTTGGCTACGAGCAGTACTTC.

This chain uses TRBV7-2 with TRBJ2-5; D gene ambiguous. V gave up 2 bases and J gave up 5 bases, with 12 bases separating them. The germline CDR1 and CDR2 sequences are SGHTA and FQGNSA. The CDR3 contains 14 residues. In DNA form, the CDR3 reads TGTGCCAGCAGCTTATTGGCCTCCCTGGAGACCCAGTACTTC. Amino acids: CASSLLASLETQYF.

This clone came up once. The rearrangement joins TRBV19 to TRBJ1-2; the D is unclear. The CDR3 is made up of 12 amino acids. Germline values: CDR1 LNHDA, CDR2 SQIVND (reference sequence). V lost 3 bases and J lost 4, with 6 bases in between. The CDR3 DNA sequence: TGTGCCAGTAGTATGACTCTCTATGGCTACACCTTC. Translation gives CASSMTLYGYTF. Full variable domain (rest looked up from reference TRBV19 and TRBJ1-2): DGGITQSPKYLFRKEGQNVTLSCEQNLNHDAMYWYRQDPGQGLRLIYYSQIVNDFQKGDIAEGYSVSREKKESFPLTVTSAQKNPTAFYLCASSMTLYGYTFGSGTRLTVV.

The chain joins TRBV2 to TRBJ2-1, with 8 positions matching TRBD2. The germline V gene has CDR1 SNHLY and CDR2 FYNNEI. V was pared by 1 base and J by 4 bases, with 6 bases of the junction left unmatched. CDR3 size: 16 residues. CDR3 loop: CASSEVGTRTYNEQFF. The CDR3 DNA reads TGTGCCAGCAGTGAAGTAGGGACTAGAACTTACAATGAGCAGTTCTTC.

J is TRBJ2-7 and V is TRBV10-3; 11 bases match TRBD1. With 5 bases clipped from V and 7 bases from J, the junction kept 4 bases outside the gene matches. There are 13 residues in the CDR3. Germline V gene lookup returns CDR1 ENHRY and CDR2 SYGVKD. This CDR3 reads CAISPGTGGEQYF. The DNA for the CDR3 is TGTGCCATCAGTCCCGGGACAGGGGGAGAGCAGTACTTC.

J is TRBJ1-2 and V is TRBV13, with D possibly being TRBD1 (6 bases). Trimming took off 3 bases at V and 4 bases at J, with 9 bases between the two ends. CDR1 is PRHDT and CDR2 is FYEKMQ in the germline V gene (reference sequence). This CDR3 comprises 13 residues. The CDR3 DNA sequence: TGTGCCAGCAGCTTGGGAGGGGGCTATGGCTACACCTTC. Protein product: CASSLGGGYGYTF.

The rearrangement uses TRBV2 and TRBJ1-1; D may be TRBD1 (5 bases). There are 14 residues in the CDR3. The germline CDR1 and CDR2 sequences are SNHLY and FYNNEI. Trimming removed 7 bases at V and 0 bases at J, with 12 bases between. CDR3 in DNA: TGTGCCAGCAAACAGACAGTCATGAACACTGAAGCTTTCTTT. It yields the protein CASKQTVMNTEAFF.

The gene calls are TRBV6-1 and TRBJ2-1; TRBD2 aligns across 11 bases. Trimming removed 4 bases from V and 6 bases from J; junction bases left unmatched: 2. Germline CDR1 reads MNHNS; CDR2 reads SASEGT. The CDR3 runs to 14 residues. CDR3 protein: CASSGLAGINEQFF. In nucleotides, the CDR3 is TGTGCCAGCAGTGGACTAGCGGGGATCAATGAGCAGTTCTTC.

The rearrangement links TRBV7-9 to TRBJ2-7, with D unclear. Germline loops: CDR1 SEHNR, CDR2 FQNEAQ (reference sequence). V lost 4 bases and J 3 bases, leaving 10 bases between the germline ends. This CDR3 comprises 13 residues. The CDR3 nucleotides read TGTGCCAGCAGCTGGGCAGGAAACTACGAGCAGTACTTC. Translated: CASSWAGNYEQYF.

About this clone itself: The sample has other DNA sequences that encode this CDR3 too. The chain joins TRBV18 to TRBJ1-1; D is perhaps TRBD1 (5 bases). The CDR3 extends over 14 amino acids. Trimming cost V 2 bases and J 1 base, with 8 bases left between them. Germline lookup yields CDR1 KGHSH and CDR2 LQKENI. The CDR3 sequence is CASSPTGSNTEAFF. The CDR3 nucleotides are TGTGCCAGCTCACCAACAGGATCGAACACTGAAGCTTTCTTT. The entire variable domain, with the rest obtained from reference TRBV18 and TRBJ1-1, is as follows: NAGVMQNPRHLVRRRGQEARLRCSPMKGHSHVYWYRQLPEEGLKFMVYLQKENIIDESGMPKERFSAEFPKEGPSILRIQQVVRGDSAAYFCASSPTGSNTEAFFGQGTRLTVV.

V and J are TRBV10-3 and TRBJ2-5; D call uncertain. The germline V gene encodes CDR1 ENHRY and CDR2 SYGVKD. V lost 1 base and J lost 5, with 8 bases in between. The CDR3 has 13 residues. Written as DNA, the CDR3 is TGTGCCATCAGTGAGTTTGCCCGGGAGACCCAGTACTTC. This translates into CAISEFARETQYF.

This clone has a single count. The rearrangement links TRBV9 to TRBJ1-3; 7 bases align to TRBD1. CDR3 length: 15 residues. V lost 2 bases to trimming and J lost 6 bases; unmatched junction nucleotides: 8. CDR1 SGDLS and CDR2 YYNGEE come from the germline V gene. The CDR3 sequence is CASSVEMDRLNTIYF. CDR3 in DNA: TGTGCCAGCAGCGTTGAGATGGACAGGCTAAACACCATATATTTT.